This TCR beta chain emerged from a study of cytomegalovirus exposure and HLA in healthy donors. Across the whole study: From donors who were HLA-typed, an early data release held 70 million to 90 million unique TCRs. The study, taken as a whole, reports: The study listed under 200 cytomegalovirus-associated TCR beta chains. Most CMV-associated TCR beta chains were later found to appear HLA-restricted.

The PCR made use of 60 Vbeta and 13 Jbeta primers. The assay was immunoSEQ multiplex PCR, and TCRdb's table has in-frame clones only and misses some. The data show over 85,000 clones, with 75% to 80% seen just once and roughly 7.1% held by the top ten. Trimming shortened V by 4 bases and J by 2 bases, and 18 bases separated the two germline ends. The CDR3 loop spans 17 amino acids. From germline, CDR1 is SEHNR and CDR2 FQNEAQ (reference sequence). A note on this clone: Its specificity is not known.

Sequenced: PBMCs. The chain links TRBV7-9 to TRBJ2-1, with D unclear. The sequence derives from a female donor in good health and CMV-seronegative. CDR3 DNA: TGTGCCAGCAGCTCTACCCTACCACGTACGGCCTACAATGAGCAGTTCTTC. Translated: CASSSTLPRTAYNEQFF.